A selection of T cell receptor beta chains follows, all from one sample in a study of T cell repertoires in cytomegalovirus infection. These receptors' antigens are unknown. TCRdb processed the reads anew with MiXCR; each CDR3 protein has one entry. The sample has more than 300,000 distinct CDR3 sequences; about 32% are singletons. The input for sequencing was cultured PBMCs, taken from culture after CMV antigen stimulation. The receptors come from a human donor in good health (CMV status not recorded). Some clones in this sample may be carry-over from other donors' samples. Both conserved end residues are part of each CDR3. The D gene is left open where the match is weak. The listing skips clone size in some rows; elsewhere it reads once, few, many or a size class.

j_call clone_size d_call v_call cdr3_nt cdr3_aa
TRBJ2-1 few - TRBV27 TGTGCCAGCAGTGTGAGCCTGACTAGGAGCTCCTACAATGAGCAGTTCTTC CASSVSLTRSSYNEQFF
TRBJ2-2 few - TRBV19 TGTGCCAGTAGTATCCAGACAGGGAACACCGGGGAGCTGTTTTTT CASSIQTGNTGELFF
TRBJ2-4 - - TRBV30 TGTGCCTGGAGTGTACACTTGGGGGGCAAAAACATTCAGTACTTC CAWSVHLGGKNIQYF
TRBJ2-1 once TRBD2 TRBV28 TGTGCCAGCAGTACCGGGACTAGCGGGAGATGGTCCTACAATGAGCAGTTCTTC CASSTGTSGRWSYNEQFF
TRBJ2-1 few TRBD1 TRBV7-9 TGTGCCAGCAGCTCCCTGGGACAGGGCTCTATGGATGAGCAGTTCTTC CASSSLGQGSMDEQFF
TRBJ2-7 few - TRBV28 TGTGCCAGCAGTGATGGGGTCCTCCACTACGAGCAGTACTTC CASSDGVLHYEQYF
TRBJ2-1 - TRBD2 TRBV7-6 TGTGCCAGCAGCTTTTTAGCGGGAGGGATTACAGGGGAGCAGTTCTTC CASSFLAGGITGEQFF
TRBJ2-3 few TRBD2 TRBV7-2 TGTGCCAGCAGCTTAGGGAGTAGCGGGAGTGTTGATACGCAGTATTTT CASSLGSSGSVDTQYF
TRBJ1-1 - TRBD1 TRBV7-2 TGTGCCAGCAGCACACTAGGACAGGGATGGACTGAAGCTTTCTTT CASSTLGQGWTEAFF
TRBJ2-7 once - TRBV20-1 TGCAGTGCTAGAATATCGGACAACTACGAGCAGTACTTC CSARISDNYEQYF
TRBJ2-7 many TRBD2 TRBV7-2 TGTGCCAGCAGCCCCGACGGCGGGGGGACACCGTACGAGCAGTACTTC CASSPDGGGTPYEQYF
TRBJ2-3 few TRBD2 TRBV7-2 TGTGCCAGCAGCTTAGGTTCGGGCGGGAGGTCAGATACGCAGTATTTT CASSLGSGGRSDTQYF
TRBJ2-3 few - TRBV12-3/TRBV12-4 TGTGCCAGCAGTTTATCGGCTACCGGGGGAGATACGCAGTATTTT CASSLSATGGDTQYF
TRBJ1-5 many - TRBV7-2 TGTGCCAGCAGCTCCCAAGTTCGGGGTGGGGGGCAGCCCCAGCATTTT CASSSQVRGGGQPQHF
TRBJ2-1 few TRBD2 TRBV29-1 TGCAGCGTCCCCGGACTAGCGGGGGTGAGCTCCTACAATGAGCAGTTCTTC CSVPGLAGVSSYNEQFF
TRBJ1-3 - - TRBV14 TGTGCCAGCAGCCACTGGGACCTTGGAAACACCATATATTTT CASSHWDLGNTIYF
TRBJ1-1 - - TRBV27 TGTGCCAGCAGCCGAGGGGGGGGGCTCTGGCACATTGAAGCTTTCTTT CASSRGGGLWHIEAFF
TRBJ2-7 - - TRBV15 TGTGCCACCAGCAGAGTAGGAACACTCTTTACTGGACCTCTCGAGCAGTACTTC CATSRVGTLFTGPLEQYF